One T cell receptor beta chain is described in this entry. What it binds is not known. The sample belongs to a study of T-cell memory formation after mild COVID-19. Study overall: Clusters of TCRs were largely donor specific.

5'RACE primed from the constant segment yielded TCR alpha and TCR beta cDNA libraries bearing sample barcodes and UMIs. TCRdb re-called the 5' RACE reads through MiXCR, storing one row per CDR3 protein. This sample carries about 390,000 distinct CDR3 sequences, under 25% of them seen once, and the ten largest clones take approximately 12%. V dropped 4 bases and J dropped 4; count of bases not matched to a gene: 14. Germline CDR1 is SGHNT and CDR2 is YENEEA. The CDR3 length is 17 residues. Findings and caveats of the study: Researchers found some responding clones in pre-infection memory, a sign that cross-reactive memory joined. Mostly located in CM and EM were contracting CD4+ clones, with contracting CD8+ clones located in EMRA.

The specimen sequenced was PBMCs or a T cell subset sorted from them (not recorded which). The sequence was collected from an adult woman who had mild COVID-19 (a few samples of this study predate the infection). Cell type and time point are not known. The rearrangement links TRBV11-3 to TRBJ2-7; 9 bases line up with TRBD1. The CDR3 DNA reads as TGTGCCAGCAGCTCCGCGAGAGGGGGACAGGGTTTTTACGAGCAGTACTTC. This sequence encodes CASSSARGGQGFYEQYF.